This T cell receptor (beta chain) was recovered during a study of T-cell reconstitution after alpha-beta-depleted transplantation in children. Unique molecular identifiers were incorporated when the TCRbeta library was constructed. TCRdb re-derived calls from the PCR reads in MiXCR, one entry per CDR3 protein. Altogether 330,000 or so distinct CDR3 sequences are present, about 9.3% being singletons, with the ten largest covering 2% to 2.5%. This clonotype was counted at least ten times. Germline V gene lookup returns CDR1 SEHNR and CDR2 FQNEAQ (reference sequence). The CDR3 length is 14 residues. Trimming at V came to 5 bases and at J to 5 bases, leaving 5 bases not matched to a gene.

The TCR comes from a human donor who donated a stem cell graft to a child with acute lymphoblastic leukemia. The sample was PBMCs from the stem cell graft donor, taken from the stem cell graft. The chain uses TRBV7-9 and TRBJ2-7, with TRBD1 matching 11 bases. This CDR3 is CASSGPGQGDEQYF. CDR3 nucleotide sequence: TGTGCCAGCAGCGGGCCGGGACAGGGGGACGAGCAGTACTTC. Full variable domain (rest looked up from reference TRBV7-9 and TRBJ2-7): DTGVSQNPRHKITKRGQNVTFRCDPISEHNRLYWYRQTLGQGPEFLTYFQNEAQLEKSRLLSDRFSAERPKGSFSTLEIQRTEQGDSAMYLCASSGPGQGDEQYFGPGTRLTVT.